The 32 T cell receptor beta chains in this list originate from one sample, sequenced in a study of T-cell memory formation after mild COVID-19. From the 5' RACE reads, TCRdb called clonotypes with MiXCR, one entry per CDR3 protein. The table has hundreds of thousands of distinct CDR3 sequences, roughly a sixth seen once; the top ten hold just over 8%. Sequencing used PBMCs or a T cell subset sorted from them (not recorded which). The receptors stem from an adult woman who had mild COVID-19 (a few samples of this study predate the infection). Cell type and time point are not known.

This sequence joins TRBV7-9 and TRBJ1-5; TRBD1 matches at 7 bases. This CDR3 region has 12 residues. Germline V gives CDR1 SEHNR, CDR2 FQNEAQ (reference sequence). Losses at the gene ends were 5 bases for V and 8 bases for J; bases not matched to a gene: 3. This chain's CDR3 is CASSLQGKPQHF. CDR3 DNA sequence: TGTGCCAGCAGCCTACAGGGGAAGCCCCAGCATTTT.

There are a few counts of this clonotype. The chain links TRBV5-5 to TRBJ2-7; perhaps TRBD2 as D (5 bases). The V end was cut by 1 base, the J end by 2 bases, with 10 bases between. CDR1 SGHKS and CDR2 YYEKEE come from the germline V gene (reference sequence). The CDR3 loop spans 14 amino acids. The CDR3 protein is CASSLQGSTYEQYF. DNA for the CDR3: TGTGCCAGCAGCTTGCAAGGGAGTACCTACGAGCAGTACTTC.

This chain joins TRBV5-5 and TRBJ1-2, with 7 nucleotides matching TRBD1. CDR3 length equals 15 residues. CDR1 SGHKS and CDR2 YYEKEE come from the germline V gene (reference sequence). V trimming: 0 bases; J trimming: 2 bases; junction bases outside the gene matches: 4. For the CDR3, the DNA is TGTGCCAGCAGCTTGGTATCAGGGGGGAACTATGGCTACACCTTC. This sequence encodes CASSLVSGGNYGYTF.

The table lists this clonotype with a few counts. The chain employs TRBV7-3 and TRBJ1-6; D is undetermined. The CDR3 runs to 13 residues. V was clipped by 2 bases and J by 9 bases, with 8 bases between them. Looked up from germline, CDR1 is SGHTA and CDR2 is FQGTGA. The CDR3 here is CASSLLMGSPLHF. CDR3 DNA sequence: TGTGCCAGCAGCTTATTGATGGGTTCACCCCTCCACTTT. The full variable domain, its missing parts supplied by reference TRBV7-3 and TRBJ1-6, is GAGVSQTPSNKVTEKGKYVELRCDPISGHTALYWYRQSLGQGPEFLIYFQGTGAADDSGLPNDRFFAVRPEGSVSTLKIQRTERGDSAVYLCASSLLMGSPLHFGNGTRLTVT.

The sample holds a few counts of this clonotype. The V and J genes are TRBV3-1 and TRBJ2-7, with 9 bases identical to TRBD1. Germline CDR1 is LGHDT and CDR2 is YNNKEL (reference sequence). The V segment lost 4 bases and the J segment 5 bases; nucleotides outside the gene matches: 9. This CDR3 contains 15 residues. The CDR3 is CASSRGGQGYNEQYF. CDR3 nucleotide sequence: TGTGCCAGCAGCCGGGGGGGACAGGGTTACAACGAGCAGTACTTC.

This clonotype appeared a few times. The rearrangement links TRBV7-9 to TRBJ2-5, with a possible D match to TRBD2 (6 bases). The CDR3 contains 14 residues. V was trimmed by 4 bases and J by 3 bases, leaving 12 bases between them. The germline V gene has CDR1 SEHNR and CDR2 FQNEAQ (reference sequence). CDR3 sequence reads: CASSYVASEETQYF. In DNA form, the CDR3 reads TGTGCCAGCAGCTATGTGGCTAGCGAAGAGACCCAGTACTTC.

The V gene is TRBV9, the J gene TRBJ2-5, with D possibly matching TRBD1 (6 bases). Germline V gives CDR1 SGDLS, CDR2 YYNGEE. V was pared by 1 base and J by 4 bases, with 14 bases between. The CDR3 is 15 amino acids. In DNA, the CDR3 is TGTGCCAGCAGCGTAAGATGGACAGTTGGAGAGACCCAGTACTTC. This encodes CASSVRWTVGETQYF.

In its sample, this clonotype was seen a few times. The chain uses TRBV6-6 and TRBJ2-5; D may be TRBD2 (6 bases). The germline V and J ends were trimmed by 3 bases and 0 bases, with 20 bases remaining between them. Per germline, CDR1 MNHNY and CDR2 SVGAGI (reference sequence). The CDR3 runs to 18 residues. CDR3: CASSYWLASNPDQETQYF. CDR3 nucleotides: TGTGCCAGCAGTTATTGGCTAGCGTCGAACCCGGACCAAGAGACCCAGTACTTC.

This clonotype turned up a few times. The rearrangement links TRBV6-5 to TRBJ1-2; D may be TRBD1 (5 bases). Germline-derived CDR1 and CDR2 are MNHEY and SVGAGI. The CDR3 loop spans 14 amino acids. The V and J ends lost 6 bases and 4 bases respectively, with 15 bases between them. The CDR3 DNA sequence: TGTGCCAGCAGCTTAACCCAGGGTGGCTATGGCTACACCTTC. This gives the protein CASSLTQGGYGYTF.

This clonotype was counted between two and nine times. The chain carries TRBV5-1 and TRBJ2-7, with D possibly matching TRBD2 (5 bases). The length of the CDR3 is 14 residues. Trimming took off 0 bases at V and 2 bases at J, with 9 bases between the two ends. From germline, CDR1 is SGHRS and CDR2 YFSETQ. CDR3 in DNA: TGCGCCAGCAGCTTGGGCGGGCTGACCTACGAGCAGTACTTC. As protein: CASSLGGLTYEQYF.

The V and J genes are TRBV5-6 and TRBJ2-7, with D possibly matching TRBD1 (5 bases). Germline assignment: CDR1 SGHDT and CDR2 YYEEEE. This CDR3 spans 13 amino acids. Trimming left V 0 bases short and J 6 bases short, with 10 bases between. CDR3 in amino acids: CASSLAWQGEQYF. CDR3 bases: TGTGCCAGCAGCTTGGCCTGGCAGGGCGAGCAGTACTTC.

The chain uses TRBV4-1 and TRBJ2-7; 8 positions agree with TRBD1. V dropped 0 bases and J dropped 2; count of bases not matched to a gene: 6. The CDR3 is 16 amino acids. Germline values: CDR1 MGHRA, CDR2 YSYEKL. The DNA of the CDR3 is TGCGCCAGCAGCCAAGAGTACGGGACAGGAGCCTACGAGCAGTACTTC. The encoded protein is CASSQEYGTGAYEQYF.

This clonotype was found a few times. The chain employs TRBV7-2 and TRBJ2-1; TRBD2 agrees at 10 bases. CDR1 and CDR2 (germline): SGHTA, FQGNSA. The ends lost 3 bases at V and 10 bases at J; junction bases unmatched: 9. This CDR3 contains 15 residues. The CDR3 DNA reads TGTGCCAGCAGCTTTACTAGCGGGACCCCGGTAGAGCAGTTCTTC. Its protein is CASSFTSGTPVEQFF.

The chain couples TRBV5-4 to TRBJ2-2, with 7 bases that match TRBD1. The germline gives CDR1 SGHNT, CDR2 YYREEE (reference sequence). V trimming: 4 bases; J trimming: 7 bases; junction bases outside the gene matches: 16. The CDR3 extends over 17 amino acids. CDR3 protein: CASSRSEYEGANGELFF. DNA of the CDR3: TGTGCCAGCAGCCGAAGCGAGTATGAGGGGGCGAACGGGGAGCTGTTTTTT.

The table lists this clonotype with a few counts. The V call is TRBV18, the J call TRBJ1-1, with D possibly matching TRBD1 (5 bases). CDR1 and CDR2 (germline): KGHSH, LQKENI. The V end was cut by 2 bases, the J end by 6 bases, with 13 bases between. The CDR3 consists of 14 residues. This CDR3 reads CASSPKSGTPEAFF. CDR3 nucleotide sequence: TGTGCCAGCTCACCAAAAAGTGGGACCCCTGAAGCTTTCTTT.

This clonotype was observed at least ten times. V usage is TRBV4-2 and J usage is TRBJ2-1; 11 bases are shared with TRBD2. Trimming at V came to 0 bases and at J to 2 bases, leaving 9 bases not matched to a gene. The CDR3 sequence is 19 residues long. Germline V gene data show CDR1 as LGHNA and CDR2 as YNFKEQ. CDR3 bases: TGTGCCAGCAGCCAAGAAGAGACTAGCGGGACTCTTCCCTACAATGAGCAGTTCTTC. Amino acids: CASSQEETSGTLPYNEQFF.

The DNA for the CDR3 is TGTGCCAGCAGCGAAGGGACGGCAAACACTGAAGCTTTCTTT. Its translation is CASSEGTANTEAFF. The V gene is TRBV9, the J gene TRBJ1-1, with a possible D match to TRBD1 (5 bases). Germline assignment: CDR1 SGDLS and CDR2 YYNGEE. The CDR3 length is 14 residues. Trimming removed 3 bases at V and 2 bases at J, with 11 bases between.

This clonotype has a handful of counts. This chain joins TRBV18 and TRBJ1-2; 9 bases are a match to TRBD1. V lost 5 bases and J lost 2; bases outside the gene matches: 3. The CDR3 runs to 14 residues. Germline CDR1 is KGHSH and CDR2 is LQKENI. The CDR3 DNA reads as TGTGCCAGCTCATGGGACAGGGAGAACTATGGCTACACCTTC. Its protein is CASSWDRENYGYTF.

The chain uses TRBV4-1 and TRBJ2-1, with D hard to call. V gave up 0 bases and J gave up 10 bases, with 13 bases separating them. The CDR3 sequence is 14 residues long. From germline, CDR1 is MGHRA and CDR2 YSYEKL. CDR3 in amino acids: CASSQDSYGREQFF. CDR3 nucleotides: TGCGCCAGCAGCCAAGATTCGTACGGCCGGGAGCAGTTCTTC.

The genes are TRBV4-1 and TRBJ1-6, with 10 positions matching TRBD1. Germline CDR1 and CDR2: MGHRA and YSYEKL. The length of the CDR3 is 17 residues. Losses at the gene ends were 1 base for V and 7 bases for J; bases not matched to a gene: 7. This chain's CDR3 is CASSQVIGTGENSPLHF. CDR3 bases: TGCGCCAGCAGCCAAGTGATCGGGACAGGGGAAAATTCACCCCTCCACTTT.

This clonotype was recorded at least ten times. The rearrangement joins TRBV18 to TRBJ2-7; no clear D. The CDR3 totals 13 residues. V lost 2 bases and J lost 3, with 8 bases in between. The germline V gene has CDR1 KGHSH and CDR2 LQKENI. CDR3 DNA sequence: TGTGCCAGCTCACCAACGGCTGACTACGAGCAGTACTTC. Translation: CASSPTADYEQYF.

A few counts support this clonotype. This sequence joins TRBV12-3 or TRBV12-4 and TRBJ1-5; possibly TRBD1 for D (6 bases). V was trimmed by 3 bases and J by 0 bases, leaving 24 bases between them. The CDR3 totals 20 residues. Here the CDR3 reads CASSFSLDDRDTYSNQPQHF. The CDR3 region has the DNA TGTGCCAGCAGTTTTTCCCTAGACGACCGGGACACATATAGCAATCAGCCCCAGCATTTT.

The CDR3: CATSTITDTQYF. The CDR3 DNA reads TGTGCCACCAGCACCATCACAGATACGCAGTATTTT. The chain is built from TRBV15 and TRBJ2-3, with unresolved D. From germline, CDR1 is LNHNV and CDR2 YYDKDF (reference sequence). Trimming stripped 4 bases from V and 2 bases from J, with 4 bases between. There are 12 residues in the CDR3.

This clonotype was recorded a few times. The CDR3 loop is CASSAPNRKNTEAFF. The DNA for the CDR3 is TGTGCCAGCAGTGCTCCCAACAGGAAGAACACTGAAGCTTTCTTT. This sequence joins TRBV28 and TRBJ1-1; tentatively, D is TRBD1 (5 bases). This CDR3 is built from 15 residues. V dropped 5 bases and J dropped 1 base, with 14 bases sitting between them. The germline CDR1 and CDR2 sequences are MDHEN and SYDVKM. The whole variable domain, remainder taken from reference TRBV28 and TRBJ1-1, is DVKVTQSSRYLVKRTGEKVFLECVQDMDHENMFWYRQDPGLGLRLIYFSYDVKMKEKGDIPEGYSVSREKKERFSLILESASTNQTSMYLCASSAPNRKNTEAFFGQGTRLTVV.

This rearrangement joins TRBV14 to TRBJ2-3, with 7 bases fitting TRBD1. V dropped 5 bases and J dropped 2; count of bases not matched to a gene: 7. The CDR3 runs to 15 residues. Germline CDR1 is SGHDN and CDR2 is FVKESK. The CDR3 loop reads CASSARTGLTDTQYF. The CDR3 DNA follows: TGTGCCAGCAGCGCCCGGACAGGTCTCACAGATACGCAGTATTTT.

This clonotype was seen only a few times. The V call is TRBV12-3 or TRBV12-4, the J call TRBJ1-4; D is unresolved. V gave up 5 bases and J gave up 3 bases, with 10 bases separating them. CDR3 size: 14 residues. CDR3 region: CASSLWGSNEKLFF. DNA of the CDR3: TGTGCCAGCAGTCTATGGGGATCTAATGAAAAACTGTTTTTT.

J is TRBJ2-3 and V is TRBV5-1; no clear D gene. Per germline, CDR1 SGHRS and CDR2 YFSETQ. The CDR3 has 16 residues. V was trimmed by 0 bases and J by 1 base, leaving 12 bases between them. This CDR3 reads CASSLDLGAGTDTQYF. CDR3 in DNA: TGCGCCAGCAGCTTGGATTTAGGAGCAGGCACAGATACGCAGTATTTT.

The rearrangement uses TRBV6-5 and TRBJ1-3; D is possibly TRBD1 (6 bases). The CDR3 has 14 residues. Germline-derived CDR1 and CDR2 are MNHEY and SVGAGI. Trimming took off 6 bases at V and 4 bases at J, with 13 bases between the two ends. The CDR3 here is CASRGTGSGNTIYF. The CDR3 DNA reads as TGTGCCAGCAGGGGAACAGGGTCCGGAAACACCATATATTTT.

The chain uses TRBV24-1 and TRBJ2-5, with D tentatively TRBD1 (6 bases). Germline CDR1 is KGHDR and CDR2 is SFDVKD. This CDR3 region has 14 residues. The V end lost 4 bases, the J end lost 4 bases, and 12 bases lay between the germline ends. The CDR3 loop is CATSEDRAGETQYF. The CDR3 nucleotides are TGTGCCACCAGTGAGGACAGAGCTGGAGAGACCCAGTACTTC.

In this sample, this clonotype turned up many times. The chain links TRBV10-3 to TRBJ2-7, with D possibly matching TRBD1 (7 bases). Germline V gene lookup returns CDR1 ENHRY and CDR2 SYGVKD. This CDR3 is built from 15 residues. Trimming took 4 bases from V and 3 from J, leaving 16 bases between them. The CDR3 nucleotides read TGTGCCATCAGTGGTGGAGGGGGACAGAACTACGAGCAGTACTTC. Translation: CAISGGGGQNYEQYF.

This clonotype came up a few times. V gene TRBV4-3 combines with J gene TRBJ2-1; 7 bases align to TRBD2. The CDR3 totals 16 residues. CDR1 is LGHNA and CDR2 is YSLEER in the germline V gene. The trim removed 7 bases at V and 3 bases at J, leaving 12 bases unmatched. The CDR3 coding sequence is TGCGCCAGCACGAGGGAGGGACCGGCGGTCTACAATGAGCAGTTCTTC. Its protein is CASTREGPAVYNEQFF.

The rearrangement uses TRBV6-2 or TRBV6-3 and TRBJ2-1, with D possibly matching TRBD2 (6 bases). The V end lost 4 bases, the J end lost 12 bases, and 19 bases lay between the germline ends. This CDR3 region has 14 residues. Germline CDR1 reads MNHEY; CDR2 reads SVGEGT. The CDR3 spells CASSLTGATARQFF. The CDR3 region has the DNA TGTGCCAGCAGTTTGACGGGAGCCACGGCTAGGCAGTTCTTC.